This TCR beta chain was observed in a study of cytomegalovirus exposure and HLA in healthy donors. Across the study: An early data release held 79 million or so unique TCRs from HLA-typed donors.

This clone has just a few counts. What it recognizes is unknown. The PCR was carried out with 60 Vbeta primers and 13 Jbeta primers. TCRdb's table, derived via immunoSEQ multiplex PCR, lists solely in-frame clones and lacks some. Here the sample spans about 82,000 clones, about a tenth being singletons. The study, taken as a whole, reports: In a later analysis, HLA-associated beta chains showed higher expansion and lower generation probabilities than comparable chains. TCR beta V segments were, for the most part, productive about 87% or about 30% of the time in an earlier analysis.

CDR1 SGHVS and CDR2 FNYEAQ come from the germline V gene. V lost 3 bases to trimming and J lost 5 bases, with 14 bases between them. The CDR3 runs 15 residues. Sequences were obtained from PBMCs. This sequence originates from a man between 60 and 75 years old in good health and CMV-seropositive. The chain links TRBV7-6 to TRBJ2-1; the D gene is possibly TRBD2 (5 bases). The CDR3 DNA reads TGTGCCAGCAGCTTCGCGGGCTCAGACCACAATGAGCAGTTCTTC. Protein sequence: CASSFAGSDHNEQFF. Variable domain in full (rest from reference TRBV7-6 and TRBJ2-1): GAGVSQSPRYKVTKRGQDVALRCDPISGHVSLYWYRQALGQGPEFLTYFNYEAQQDKSGLPNDRFSAERPEGSISTLTIQRTEQRDSAMYRCASSFAGSDHNEQFFGPGTRLTVL.